The 18 T cell receptor beta chains given below trace back to one sample, sequenced in a study of T cells after yellow fever vaccination. TCRdb reprocessed the 5' RACE reads with MiXCR, giving one entry per CDR3 protein. Found here are a few hundred thousand distinct CDR3 sequences, 6% to 7.5% of them singletons; the top ten hold about 0.85%. The material was CD4+ T cells sorted from PBMCs, obtained 15 days after the yellow fever booster vaccination. These receptors were taken from a young man who received the YFV17D yellow fever vaccine.

In its sample, this clonotype was seen a few times. The J gene is TRBJ2-2, the V gene TRBV7-3; TRBD1 aligns across 7 bases. Germline CDR1 reads SGHTA; CDR2 reads FQGTGA. This CDR3 spans 14 amino acids. Trimming removed 7 bases from V and 7 bases from J; junction bases left unmatched: 9. In DNA form, the CDR3 reads TGTGCCAGCAAGGACAGGTTCTTAAGCGGGGAGCTGTTTTTT. This encodes CASKDRFLSGELFF.

At least ten counts were recorded for this clonotype. The V and J genes are TRBV12-3 or TRBV12-4 and TRBJ2-7, with 9 nucleotides matching TRBD2. The CDR3 consists of 15 residues. V was pared by 6 bases and J by 4 bases, with 10 bases of the junction left unmatched. The CDR3 loop is CASSLLLAGRYEQYF. The CDR3, as DNA: TGTGCCAGCAGCCTACTCCTAGCGGGACGGTACGAGCAGTACTTC.

This clonotype was seen ten or more times. This rearrangement joins TRBV5-1 to TRBJ1-1; no clear D. With 0 bases removed from V and 0 bases from J, the gap between germline ends came to 12 bases. The CDR3 is made up of 16 amino acids. Germline V lookup: CDR1 SGHRS, CDR2 YFSETQ. The CDR3 nucleotides read TGCGCCAGCAGCTTGGGGAGTATTAGGATGAACACTGAAGCTTTCTTT. Encoded protein: CASSLGSIRMNTEAFF.

This clonotype was seen only a few times. The chain uses TRBV7-2 and TRBJ2-5; D is perhaps TRBD2 (6 bases). Germline-derived CDR1 and CDR2 are SGHTA and FQGNSA. The CDR3 length is 15 residues. V gave up 10 bases and J gave up 5 bases, with 23 bases separating them. CDR3 bases: TGTGCCACCGGACGGGCGGCTAGTCGGGGGGAGACCCAGTACTTC. It yields the protein CATGRAASRGETQYF.

This clonotype was recorded many times. The chain has TRBV20-1 and TRBJ2-2; D not resolved. The CDR3 runs 14 residues. Trimming removed 1 base at V and 1 base at J, with 7 bases between. Germline loops: CDR1 DFQATT, CDR2 SNEGSKA (reference sequence). The CDR3 nucleotides read TGCAGTGCTAGAGTTGGTGGGAACACCGGGGAGCTGTTTTTT. Protein sequence: CSARVGGNTGELFF.

V and J are TRBV29-1 and TRBJ2-1; D not certain. Germline V lookup: CDR1 SQVTM, CDR2 ANQGSEA. This CDR3 spans 14 amino acids. V was clipped by 2 bases and J by 6 bases, with 14 bases between them. CDR3 region: CSVEFRSRGNEQFF. DNA for the CDR3: TGCAGCGTTGAATTTCGCTCGAGAGGCAATGAGCAGTTCTTC.

In regard to this clonotype: One end of the junction is discordant with germline, which a read error may explain. V and J are TRBV5-1 and TRBJ2-6, with D unclear. Germline V gene lookup returns CDR1 SGHRS and CDR2 YFSETQ. The CDR3 consists of 14 residues. In DNA, the CDR3 is TGCGCCAGCAGCTCGCCCTCTGGGGACAACGTCCTGACTTTC. Its translation is CASSSPSGDNVLTF.

The genes are TRBV6-5 and TRBJ2-7; 11 positions agree with TRBD2. CDR1 and CDR2 from the germline V gene are MNHEY and SVGAGI. The CDR3 spans 17 residues. V was pared by 4 bases and J by 0 bases, with 8 bases of the junction left unmatched. CDR3: CASSWTGTSGYSYEQYF. The CDR3, as DNA: TGTGCCAGCAGTTGGACCGGGACTAGCGGTTACTCCTACGAGCAGTACTTC.

The CDR3 DNA follows: TGTGCCAGCAGCGCCGGGACAGGGAGGGGTCGCAACGAGCAGTACTTC. Residues: CASSAGTGRGRNEQYF. The chain links TRBV9 to TRBJ2-7; 9 nucleotides align to TRBD1. The germline V gene encodes CDR1 SGDLS and CDR2 YYNGEE. J was trimmed by 5 bases and V by 3 bases; bases with no gene match: 12. The CDR3 loop spans 16 amino acids. Full variable domain (remainder filled in from reference TRBV9 and TRBJ2-7): DSGVTQTPKHLITATGQRVTLRCSPRSGDLSVYWYQQSLDQGLQFLIQYYNGEERAKGNILERFSAQQFPDLHSELNLSSLELGDSALYFCASSAGTGRGRNEQYFGPGTRLTVT.

This clonotype came up a few times. This CDR3 reads CASSLFSAGELFF. CDR3 DNA: TGTGCCAGCAGCCTCTTCAGCGCCGGGGAGCTGTTTTTT. The chain combines TRBV6-2 or TRBV6-3 with TRBJ2-2; D gene unclear. Deletions cut 6 bases from V and 6 bases from J, with 11 bases between. From germline, CDR1 is MNHEY and CDR2 SVGEGT. CDR3 length equals 13 residues.

This clonotype was counted a few times. The chain is built from TRBV7-2 and TRBJ2-1; D is undetermined. Germline V CDR1 and CDR2: SGHTA, FQGNSA. CDR3 length: 12 residues. V lost 0 bases and J 9 bases, leaving 6 bases between the germline ends. The CDR3 region is CASSLAGSEQFF. The CDR3 DNA is TGTGCCAGCAGCTTAGCGGGTAGTGAGCAGTTCTTC.

This clonotype was observed many times. The rearrangement joins TRBV20-1 to TRBJ2-4; D may be TRBD2 (5 bases). Germline lookup yields CDR1 DFQATT and CDR2 SNEGSKA (reference sequence). This CDR3 spans 13 amino acids. Trimming stripped 3 bases from V and 3 bases from J, with 9 bases between. CDR3 in amino acids: CSARGSGKNIQYF. The CDR3 DNA sequence: TGCAGTGCTAGGGGAAGCGGCAAAAACATTCAGTACTTC.

In its sample, this clonotype was seen a few times. The V gene is TRBV5-1, the J gene TRBJ1-2; 7 bases fit TRBD1. V shed 3 bases and J 5 bases; nucleotides not matched to a gene: 10. This CDR3 spans 15 amino acids. Germline assignment: CDR1 SGHRS and CDR2 YFSETQ. CDR3 bases: TGCGCCAGCAGCTCCGACAGGGTCGAATGGTATGGCTACACCTTC. This sequence encodes CASSSDRVEWYGYTF.

This clonotype has only a few counts. This chain joins TRBV18 and TRBJ2-7, with D perhaps matching TRBD2 (5 bases). The germline gives CDR1 KGHSH, CDR2 LQKENI. V was cut by 3 bases and J by 6 bases, with 15 bases left in between. The CDR3 covers 14 residues. CDR3 in amino acids: CASSPGSVEIEQYF. The DNA for the CDR3 is TGTGCCAGCTCACCGGGTAGCGTAGAAATCGAGCAGTACTTC.

The table lists this clonotype with many counts. This chain uses TRBV7-2 with TRBJ1-5; unclear D gene. Germline V gives CDR1 SGHTA, CDR2 FQGNSA. Trimming cost V 1 base and J 4 bases, with 11 bases left between them. The CDR3 has 15 residues. CDR3 sequence (DNA): TGTGCCAGCAGCTTAGTTCCGAACCCGAATCAGCCCCAGCATTTT. Its translation is CASSLVPNPNQPQHF.

CDR3 amino acids: CASSLRTSGSTDTQYF. CDR3 nucleotide sequence: TGTGCCAGCAGCTTACGGACTAGCGGGAGCACAGATACGCAGTATTTT. The chain couples TRBV7-2 to TRBJ2-3; 11 positions match TRBD2. Per germline, CDR1 SGHTA and CDR2 FQGNSA. The CDR3 extends over 16 amino acids. Losses at the gene ends were 2 bases for V and 0 bases for J; bases not matched to a gene: 1.

The chain has TRBV30 and TRBJ2-1; D not certain. Germline V gives CDR1 GTSNPN, CDR2 SVGIG (reference sequence). The ends were cut back, 4 bases at V and 7 bases at J, with 11 bases in the middle. CDR3 length: 12 amino acids. The CDR3 DNA sequence: TGTGCCTGGACCCGGACCAGTAATGAGCAGTTCTTC. Translated: CAWTRTSNEQFF.

A remark on this clonotype: A much larger clone differs by one base, so this may be a read error. The CDR3 reads CASSTRQVWNSPLHF. The DNA for the CDR3 is TGTGCCAGCAGCACAAGACAGGTCTGGAATTCACCCCTCCACTTT. The gene calls are TRBV7-8 and TRBJ1-6; D perhaps matches TRBD1 (6 bases). V lost 5 bases, J lost 7 bases, and 15 bases lay in between. CDR1 is SGHVS and CDR2 is FQNEAQ in the germline V gene. CDR3 length: 15 residues.